This entry features one T cell receptor (beta chain) sequence. The antigen is not known. Germline V lookup: CDR1 MNHEY, CDR2 SVGAGI. V was shortened by 4 bases and J by 0 bases, with 16 bases between the two germline ends. The CDR3 totals 16 residues. The data derive from a study of shared clonotypes between healthy human individuals. General observations from the study: Naive subsets usually exceeded memory subsets in estimated richness. Approximately 4.5% was the fraction of naive CD4 clonotypes found shared across a few donors.

Generated by immunoSEQ multiplex PCR, the TCRdb table keeps only in-frame clones and is missing some. The table shows about 2.1 million clones, with 93% occurring only once. Only CD45RO-negative cells positively selected for CCR7 counted as naive CD8 cells, so terminally differentiated effector memory CD45RA+ cells were excluded. This chain uses TRBV6-5 with TRBJ2-7; D is perhaps TRBD1 (6 bases). The clonotype was recovered from a man younger than 30 in good health. Some clones in this sample may be carry-over from other donors' samples. The sequencing sample was made of naive CD8+ T cells from PBMCs. CDR3 coding DNA: TGTGCCAGCAGTTTGGGCAGGGGTTCCAACTCCTACGAGCAGTACTTC. Translating it yields CASSLGRGSNSYEQYF.